The subject of this entry is one T cell receptor (beta chain). Some clones are missing from TCRdb's copy, which holds only in-frame ones; the method was immunoSEQ multiplex PCR. The profile shows some 200,000 clones, 85% to 90% of them singletons. Germline-derived CDR1 and CDR2 are SGHKS and YYEKEE (reference sequence). CDR3 size: 18 residues. The ends lost 0 bases at V and 0 bases at J; junction bases unmatched: 6. The sample belongs to a study of blood T cell repertoires in COVID-19. Whole-study context: Samples representing acute and convalescent COVID-19 were sourced from the United States, Italy and Spain. T cells, B-cell-depleted T cells, or PBMCs supplied cDNA or gDNA.

Input material: peripheral blood. The chain has TRBV5-5 and TRBJ1-5; TRBD1 matches at 10 bases. The sequence was obtained from an elderly man with acute or convalescent COVID-19. CDR3 protein: CASSLEPGQGISNQPQHF. Written as DNA, the CDR3 is TGTGCCAGCAGCTTGGAGCCGGGACAGGGGATTAGCAATCAGCCCCAGCATTTT.